The 9 T cell receptor beta chains below were found in one sample sequenced in a study of a mutant IDH1 vaccine in newly diagnosed glioma. This table comes from immunoSEQ multiplex PCR, and its TCRdb copy is limited to in-frame clones, with some not included. The table has tens of thousands of clones, 80% seen once. Time point: week 23, last vaccination. The investigators gave 300 ug of mutant IDH1 20-mer peptide in each vaccine dose, together with topical imiquimod. Their cognate antigens are unknown. This sample comprised PBMCs, obtained from a glioma patient whose treatment included an IDH1 peptide vaccine. The source is a man aged 35-49 years with glioma.

For the CDR3, the DNA is TGCGCCAGCAGCCAACCCCTCCCCCCCAGGGGGCGAGAGACCCAGTACTTC. Translated: CASSQPLPPRGRETQYF. The chain couples TRBV23-1 to TRBJ2-5, with TRBD1 identical over 8 bases. TRBV23-1 is given ORF status, its function remaining uncertain. V was clipped by 6 bases and J by 4 bases; unmatched bases: 16. The CDR3 totals 17 residues.

The chain links TRBV29-1 to TRBJ1-2; D gene ambiguous. The CDR3 spans 13 residues. The V end was cut by 2 bases, the J end by 6 bases, with 13 bases between. CDR1 and CDR2 (germline): SQVTM, ANQGSEA. CDR3: CSVEWWEADGYTF. As DNA, the CDR3 is TGCAGCGTTGAATGGTGGGAAGCGGATGGCTACACCTTC. Drawing the rest from reference TRBV29-1 and TRBJ1-2, the complete variable domain is SAVISQKPSRDICQRGTSLTIQCQVDSQVTMMFWYRQQPGQSLTLIATANQGSEATYESGFVIDKFPISRPNLTFSTLTVSNMSPEDSSIYLCSVEWWEADGYTFGSGTRLTVV.

The genes are TRBV5-6 and TRBJ2-7; D assignment may be TRBD1 or TRBD2 (5 bases each). Trimming cost V 3 bases and J 0 bases, with 10 bases left between them. Looked up from germline, CDR1 is SGHDT and CDR2 is YYEEEE. The length of the CDR3 is 14 residues. The CDR3 here is CASSWDGSSYEQYF. For the CDR3, the DNA is TGTGCCAGCAGCTGGGACGGAAGCTCCTACGAGCAGTACTTC.

This clone has a single count. This chain connects TRBV7-9 to TRBJ2-5; D call uncertain. The germline V gene has CDR1 SEHNR and CDR2 FQNEAQ (reference sequence). This CDR3 is 15 amino acids long. Trimming stripped 5 bases from V and 5 bases from J, with 18 bases between. CDR3 sequence: CASSPPRQSWETQYF. CDR3 sequence (DNA): TGTGCCAGCAGCCCCCCACGGCAGTCATGGGAGACCCAGTACTTC. Full variable domain (remainder filled in from reference TRBV7-9 and TRBJ2-5): DTGVSQNPRHKITKRGQNVTFRCDPISEHNRLYWYRQTLGQGPEFLTYFQNEAQLEKSRLLSDRFSAERPKGSFSTLEIQRTEQGDSAMYLCASSPPRQSWETQYFGPGTRLLVL.

This chain uses TRBV9 with TRBJ1-2; D not certain. Germline CDR1 SGDLS, CDR2 YYNGEE. The ends were cut back, 4 bases at V and 9 bases at J, with 4 bases in the middle. The CDR3 contains 9 residues. The CDR3 is CASSPSYTF. The CDR3 DNA follows: TGTGCCAGCAGCCCTAGCTACACCTTC.

The genes are TRBV2 and TRBJ2-7, with TRBD1 identical over 7 bases. The V segment lost 5 bases and the J segment 3 bases; nucleotides outside the gene matches: 7. The CDR3 length is 14 residues. Per germline, CDR1 SNHLY and CDR2 FYNNEI. The CDR3 sequence is CASSSGTEHYEQYF. CDR3 coding DNA: TGTGCCAGCAGTTCCGGGACAGAACACTACGAGCAGTACTTC.

The gene calls are TRBV19 and TRBJ2-7, with TRBD2 matching 13 bases. Trimming at V came to 6 bases and at J to 3 bases, leaving 5 bases not matched to a gene. There are 15 residues in the CDR3. Germline CDR1 reads LNHDA; CDR2 reads SQIVND (reference sequence). The CDR3, as DNA: TGTGCCAGTAGCTACCGGACTAGCGGGGGCTACGAGCAGTACTTC. Translating gives CASSYRTSGGYEQYF.

This sequence joins TRBV2 and TRBJ2-7; the D is unclear. CDR3 length equals 11 residues. Trimming took 8 bases from V and 5 from J, leaving 10 bases between them. The germline gives CDR1 SNHLY, CDR2 FYNNEI. CDR3 nucleotide sequence: TGTGCCAGCGGCGAATTTCACGAGCAGTACTTC. This gives the protein CASGEFHEQYF.

This clone was seen repeatedly, ten times or more. The chain uses TRBV11-2 and TRBJ2-2; D gene uncertain. V was pared by 2 bases and J by 2 bases, with 9 bases between. CDR1 is SGHAT and CDR2 is FQNNGV in the germline V gene. This CDR3 has 15 residues. The CDR3 DNA sequence: TGTGCCAGCAGCTTACAGCAGTACAACACCGGGGAGCTGTTTTTT. It yields the protein CASSLQQYNTGELFF.